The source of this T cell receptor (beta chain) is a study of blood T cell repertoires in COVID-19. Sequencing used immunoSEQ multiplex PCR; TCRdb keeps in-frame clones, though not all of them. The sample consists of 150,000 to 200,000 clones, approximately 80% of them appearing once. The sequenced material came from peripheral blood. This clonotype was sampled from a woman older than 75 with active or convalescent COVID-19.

The CDR3 region is CASGFTAIGVTENNQPQHF. The CDR3 region has the DNA TGTGCTAGTGGTTTTACTGCGATAGGGGTAACCGAGAACAATCAGCCCCAGCATTTT. This chain joins TRBV12-5 and TRBJ1-5, with a weak D call TRBD1 (5 bases). The germline V and J ends were trimmed by 3 bases and 3 bases, with 24 bases remaining between them. The CDR3 sequence is 19 residues long. Germline V CDR1 and CDR2: LGHNT, FRNRAP.